This TCR beta chain was found in a study of T cells in Graves' hyperthyroidism and ophthalmopathy. RNA transcripts provided the source from which TCR beta CDR3 regions were amplified. In the first-round RT-PCR of the TCR CDR3, the HTBI primer set was used. Each CDR3 protein is one row after TCRdb ran MiXCR on the multiplex PCR reads. The table includes hundreds of thousands of distinct CDR3 sequences, about 25% detected once. This clonotype was counted ten times or more. The receptor was isolated from a man aged 35 to 55 with Graves' hyperthyroidism that later progressed to Graves' ophthalmopathy. Material: blood.

CDR3 sequence (DNA): TGTGCCAGCAGCGAATTCCGGGCCAAAATTCGCTATGGCTACACCTTC. Translation: CASSEFRAKIRYGYTF. The chain has TRBV28 and TRBJ1-2; D remains unclear. CDR3 length: 16 amino acids. Germline CDR1 MDHEN, CDR2 SYDVKM. The germline V and J ends were trimmed by 6 bases and 4 bases, with 21 bases remaining between them.